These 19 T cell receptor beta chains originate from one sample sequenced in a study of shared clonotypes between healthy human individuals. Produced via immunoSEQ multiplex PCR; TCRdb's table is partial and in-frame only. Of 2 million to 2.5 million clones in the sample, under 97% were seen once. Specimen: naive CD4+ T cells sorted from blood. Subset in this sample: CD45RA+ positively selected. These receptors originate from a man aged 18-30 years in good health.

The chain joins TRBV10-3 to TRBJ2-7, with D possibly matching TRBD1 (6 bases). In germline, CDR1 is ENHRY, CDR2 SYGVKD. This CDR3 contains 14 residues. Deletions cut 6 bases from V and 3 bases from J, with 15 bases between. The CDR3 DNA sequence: TGTGCCATCAGGAAACAGGGATCTCTCTACGAGCAGTACTTC. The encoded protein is CAIRKQGSLYEQYF.

The CDR3 nucleotides are TGTGCCAGCAGCACCACAGGGGCGATCATGAACACTGAAGCTTTCTTT. It is translated as CASSTTGAIMNTEAFF. J is TRBJ1-1 and V is TRBV21-1; the table's D call, TRBD1, has no DNA check behind it. TRBV21-1 is a recognized pseudogene. The CDR3 totals 16 residues.

CDR3 amino acids: CASSEADPWSYEQYF. CDR3 nucleotides: TGTGCCAGCAGTGAAGCGGACCCCTGGTCCTACGAGCAGTACTTC. The chain couples TRBV2 to TRBJ2-7; D remains unclear. CDR1 is SNHLY, CDR2 FYNNEI, per germline. V lost 0 bases and J lost 1, with 10 bases in between. The CDR3 length is 15 residues.

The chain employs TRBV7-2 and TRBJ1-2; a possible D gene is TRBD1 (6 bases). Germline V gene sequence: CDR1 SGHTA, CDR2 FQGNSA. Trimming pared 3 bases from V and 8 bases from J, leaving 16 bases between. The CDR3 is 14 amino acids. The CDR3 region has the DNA TGTGCCAGCAGCTTGGGGGCAGGGGTCGACGGCTACACCTTC. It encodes CASSLGAGVDGYTF.

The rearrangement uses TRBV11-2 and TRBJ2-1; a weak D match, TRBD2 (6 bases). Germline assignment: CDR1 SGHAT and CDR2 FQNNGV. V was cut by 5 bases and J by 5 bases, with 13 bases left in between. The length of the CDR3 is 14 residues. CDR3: CASSRTSGDNEQFF. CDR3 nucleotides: TGTGCCAGCAGCCGGACCTCGGGGGACAATGAGCAGTTCTTC.

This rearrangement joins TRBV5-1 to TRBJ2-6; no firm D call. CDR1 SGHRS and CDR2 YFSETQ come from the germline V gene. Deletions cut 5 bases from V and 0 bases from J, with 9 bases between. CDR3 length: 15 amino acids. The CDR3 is CASSSITSGANVLTF. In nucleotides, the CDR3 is TGCGCCAGCAGTTCCATTACCTCTGGGGCCAACGTCCTGACTTTC.

DNA of the CDR3: TGTGCCAGCAGAGGGGTTCACGAGACCCAGTACTTC. Amino acids: CASRGVHETQYF. The V gene is TRBV5-4, the J gene TRBJ2-5; D is perhaps TRBD1 (5 bases). The length of the CDR3 is 12 residues. V lost 5 bases and J lost 5, with 10 bases in between. CDR1 and CDR2 (germline): SGHNT, YYREEE (reference sequence).

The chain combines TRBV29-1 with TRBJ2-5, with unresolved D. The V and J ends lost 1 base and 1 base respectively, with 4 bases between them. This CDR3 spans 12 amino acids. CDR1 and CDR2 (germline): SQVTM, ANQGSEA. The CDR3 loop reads CSVEGFQETQYF. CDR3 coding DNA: TGCAGCGTTGAAGGGTTCCAAGAGACCCAGTACTTC.

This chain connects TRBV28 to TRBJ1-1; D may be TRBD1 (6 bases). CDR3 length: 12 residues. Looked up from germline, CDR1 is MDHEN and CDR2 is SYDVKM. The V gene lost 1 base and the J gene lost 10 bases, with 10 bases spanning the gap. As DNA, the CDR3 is TGTGCCAGCAGTTTATACGGGGGGCGAGCTTTCTTT. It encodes CASSLYGGRAFF.

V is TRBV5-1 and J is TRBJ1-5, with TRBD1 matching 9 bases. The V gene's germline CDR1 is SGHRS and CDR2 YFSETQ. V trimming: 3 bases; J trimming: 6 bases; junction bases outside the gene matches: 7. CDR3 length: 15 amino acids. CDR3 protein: CASSSGTGTSQPQHF. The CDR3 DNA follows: TGCGCCAGCAGCTCCGGGACAGGGACTTCTCAGCCCCAGCATTTT.

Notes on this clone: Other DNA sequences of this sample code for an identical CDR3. In DNA, the CDR3 is TGTGCCAGCTCACGGGGACCCAGCTCCTACGAGCAGTACTTC. Its translation is CASSRGPSSYEQYF. The V and J genes are TRBV18 and TRBJ2-7; D may match TRBD1 or TRBD2 (5 bases each). V was clipped by 4 bases and J by 0 bases, with 10 bases between them. The CDR3 is made up of 14 amino acids. CDR1 is KGHSH and CDR2 is LQKENI in the germline V gene.

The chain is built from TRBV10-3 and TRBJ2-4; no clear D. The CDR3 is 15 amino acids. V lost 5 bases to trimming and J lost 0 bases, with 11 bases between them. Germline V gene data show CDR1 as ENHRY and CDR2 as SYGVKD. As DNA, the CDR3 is TGTGCCATCAGTCAGAACCCTTTAGCCAAAAACATTCAGTACTTC. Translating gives CAISQNPLAKNIQYF.

The DNA for the CDR3 is TGTGCCAGCAGTTTAAAGGGACTCCCTTCCACCTTC. Amino acids: CASSLKGLPSTF. The gene calls are TRBV28 and TRBJ1-2, with D tentatively TRBD1 (5 bases). This CDR3 has 12 residues. Between the trimmed V and J ends, which lost 2 bases and 13 bases, there was a span of 14 bases. The germline gives CDR1 MDHEN, CDR2 SYDVKM.

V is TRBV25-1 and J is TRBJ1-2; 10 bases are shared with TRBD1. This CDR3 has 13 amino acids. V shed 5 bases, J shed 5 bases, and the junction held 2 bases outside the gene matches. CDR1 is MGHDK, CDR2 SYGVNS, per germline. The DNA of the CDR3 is TGTGCCAGCAGTCAGGGACAGGGGTATGGCTACACCTTC. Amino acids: CASSQGQGYGYTF.

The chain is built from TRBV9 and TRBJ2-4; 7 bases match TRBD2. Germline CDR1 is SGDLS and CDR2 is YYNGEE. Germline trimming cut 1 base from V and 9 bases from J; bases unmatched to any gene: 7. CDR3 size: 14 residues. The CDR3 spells CASSVKPGGGIQYF. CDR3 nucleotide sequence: TGTGCCAGCAGCGTAAAACCGGGAGGCGGCATTCAGTACTTC. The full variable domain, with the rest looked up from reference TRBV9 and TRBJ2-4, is DSGVTQTPKHLITATGQRVTLRCSPRSGDLSVYWYQQSLDQGLQFLIQYYNGEERAKGNILERFSAQQFPDLHSELNLSSLELGDSALYFCASSVKPGGGIQYFGAGTRLSVL.

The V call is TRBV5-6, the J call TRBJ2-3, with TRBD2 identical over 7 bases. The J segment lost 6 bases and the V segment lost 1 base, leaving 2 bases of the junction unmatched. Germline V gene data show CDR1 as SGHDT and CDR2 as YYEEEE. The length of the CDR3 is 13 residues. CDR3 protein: CASSLYGRDTQYF. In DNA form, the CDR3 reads TGTGCCAGCAGCTTGTACGGGAGGGATACGCAGTATTTT.

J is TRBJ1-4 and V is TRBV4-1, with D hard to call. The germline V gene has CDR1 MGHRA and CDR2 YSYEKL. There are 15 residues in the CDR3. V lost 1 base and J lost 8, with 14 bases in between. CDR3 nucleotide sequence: TGCGCCAGCAGCCAAGTGGAGCGGGCCCCAGAAAAACTGTTTTTT. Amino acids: CASSQVERAPEKLFF.

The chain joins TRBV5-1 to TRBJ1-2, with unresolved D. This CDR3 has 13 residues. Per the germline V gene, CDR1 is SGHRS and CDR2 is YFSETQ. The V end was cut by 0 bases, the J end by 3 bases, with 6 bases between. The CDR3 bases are TGCGCCAGCAGCTTGGACGGGTACTATGGCTACACCTTC. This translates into CASSLDGYYGYTF.

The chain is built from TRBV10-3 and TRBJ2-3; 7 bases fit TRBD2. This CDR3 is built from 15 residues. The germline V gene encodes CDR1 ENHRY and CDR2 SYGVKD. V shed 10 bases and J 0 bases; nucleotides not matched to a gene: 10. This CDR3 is CATDGLDGSTDTQYF. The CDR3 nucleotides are TGTGCCACCGATGGACTAGACGGAAGCACAGATACGCAGTATTTT.